This TCR beta chain appears in the sequencing data of a study of T cell responses to AZD1222 COVID-19 vaccine. Worth noting for this clone: What it binds is not known.

Overall study findings and caveats: Spike-specific TCR breadth and depth were elevated following two AZD1222 doses. Unmutated variant regions reportedly attract nearly half of all spike-specific TCRs.

The CDR3 has 18 residues. CDR1 is MNHEY, CDR2 SMNVEV, per germline (reference sequence). The junction had 12 bases not matched to a gene; V was cut back by 4 bases and J by 0 bases. Here immunoSEQ multiplex PCR was the method, and the copy in TCRdb shows in-frame clones only, minus some. The sample has some 150,000 clones, about 93% seen once; the top ten hold about 1.3%. The clonotype was recovered from an adult in good health. This rearrangement joins TRBV27 to TRBJ2-1; 7 nucleotides line up with TRBD2. The specimen was peripheral blood, collected on day 0 of AZD1222 vaccination. The CDR3 region is CASSSISKRGYSYNEQFF. The CDR3 nucleotides are TGTGCCAGCAGTTCCATATCCAAGCGGGGATACTCCTACAATGAGCAGTTCTTC.